Listed below are T cell receptor beta chains from one sample, sequenced in a study of T cell changes during pregnancy in multiple sclerosis. Only in-frame clones appear in the TCRdb table, and some are missing; sequencing was by immunoSEQ multiplex PCR. The sample lists around 63,000 clones; roughly 90% were seen once. The specimen was peripheral blood, collected in the third trimester of pregnancy. The source is a female donor in good health, enrolled as a control in a pregnancy study. CDR3s include the opening cysteine and the closing phenylalanine or tryptophan. A D gene is named only where the DNA matches it firmly.

>.|TRBV4-1|TRBJ2-1
TGCGCCAGCAGCCAAGATGGGAGGGGGGCCTCCTACAATGAGCAGTTCTTC
CASSQDGRGASYNEQFF
>.|TRBV15|TRBJ1-4
TGTGCCACCGTTAGGGGAGGGACAACTAATGAAAAACTGTTTTTT
CATVRGGTTNEKLFF
>TRBD2|TRBV28|TRBJ2-7
TGTGCCAGCAGTTTTGGGGGAGGGCTGTACGAGCAGTACTTC
CASSFGGGLYEQYF
>TRBD1|TRBV6-4|TRBJ2-3
TGTGCCAGCAGCGTTGAATCTGGACAGGGGATAGATACGCAGTATTTT
CASSVESGQGIDTQYF
>.|TRBV18|TRBJ1-2
TGTGCCAGCTCACCAGCAGGGGCGAACTATGGCTACACCTTC
CASSPAGANYGYTF
>.|TRBV28|TRBJ2-7
TGTGCCAGCAGTTTATGGGGACACCTGACGAAGAACGAGCAGTACTTC
CASSLWGHLTKNEQYF
>TRBD2|TRBV28|TRBJ2-1
TGTGCCAGCAGTTTGGGGGGGGGACGCTCCTACAATGAGCAGTTCTTC
CASSLGGGRSYNEQFF
>.|TRBV11-1|TRBJ1-2
TGTGCCAGCAGCCCTCTCCGGATACAGGTGTCCAACTATGGCTACACCTTC
CASSPLRIQVSNYGYTF
>TRBD1|TRBV5-4|TRBJ1-6
TGTGCCAGCAGCCCAGGACAGGGGGCAGGGAATTCACCCCTCCACTTT
CASSPGQGAGNSPLHF
>.|TRBV7-3|TRBJ1-2
TGTGCCAGCAGCTTAGGAGACCCTAACTATGGCTACACCTTC
CASSLGDPNYGYTF
>TRBD1|TRBV5-4|TRBJ2-1
TGTGCCAGCAGCTCTAGACAGGGCCTCTACAATGAGCAGTTCTTC
CASSSRQGLYNEQFF
>TRBD1|TRBV4-1|TRBJ2-7
TGCGCCAGCAGCCAAGAAGCCGACAGGGGGACGTACGAGCAGTACTTC
CASSQEADRGTYEQYF
>.|TRBV5-4|TRBJ2-3
TGTGCCAGCAGCCAGGGACTGGCAGATACGCAGTATTTT
CASSQGLADTQYF
>.|TRBV11-3|TRBJ2-2
TGTGCCAGCAGCCCCTCACGGGTCACCGGGGAGCTGTTTTTT
CASSPSRVTGELFF
>.|TRBV19|TRBJ1-1
TGTGCCAGTAGGACAGGCGGTAAGACGGCTTTCTTT
CASRTGGKTAFF
>.|TRBV4-3|TRBJ2-7
TGCGCCAGCAGCTTCGAAGCGGCATCCTACGAGCAGTACTTC
CASSFEAASYEQYF
>TRBD1|TRBV28|TRBJ2-5
TGTGCCAGCAGTTCTCAGACAGGGGGTCGTGAGACCCAGTACTTC
CASSSQTGGRETQYF
>.|TRBV7-2|TRBJ1-4
TGTGCCAGCACTCGGGGAGGGACTGGTCCAACTAATGAAAAACTGTTTTTT
CASTRGGTGPTNEKLFF
>TRBD1|TRBV29-1|TRBJ1-1
TGCAGCGTTGTCCGACAGGGAAGAGACACTGAAGCTTTCTTT
CSVVRQGRDTEAFF
>TRBD2|TRBV7-3|TRBJ2-5
TGTGCCAGCAGCTTTTACGGGGGGATGGAAGAGACCCAGTACTTC
CASSFYGGMEETQYF
>.|TRBV7-9|TRBJ2-1
TGTGCCACCCCAACAAGCTCCTACAATGAGCAGTTCTTC
CATPTSSYNEQFF
>.|TRBV5-1|TRBJ2-2
TGCGCCAGCAGCCTAAACACCGGGGAGCTGTTTTTT
CASSLNTGELFF
>TRBD1|TRBV9|TRBJ1-2
TGTGCCAGCAGCGCGGGACAGGGAGGAGAGGGCTACACCTTC
CASSAGQGGEGYTF
>.|TRBV7-8|TRBJ1-5
TGTGCCAGCAGCCCCGGGGGGTACTATCAGCCCCAGCATTTT
CASSPGGYYQPQHF
>TRBD1|TRBV29-1|TRBJ2-7
TGCAGCGGTACAGGGGGATCCTACGAGCAGTACTTC
CSGTGGSYEQYF
>.|TRBV10-2|TRBJ2-6
TGCGCCAGCAGTCCGAGGGGGATCTCTGGGGCCAACGTCCTGACTTTC
CASSPRGISGANVLTF